The TCR beta chain under discussion was sequenced for a study of human T cells and chemical hapten exposure. Time point here: patch test 1, 2 weeks after DPC sensitization. As for treatment: therapeutic diphenylcyclopropenone sensitization with weekly scalp DPC. Researchers extracted total RNA from unfractionated whole blood. Individual cDNA molecules (in the library) carried attached unique molecular identifiers. TCRdb recomputed calls from the RACE reads with MiXCR, one row per CDR3 protein. Among fewer than 400,000 distinct CDR3 sequences, approximately 6.3% were seen once, and the ten largest hold about 8%. The CDR3 contains 18 residues. Germline V gives CDR1 SGHTA, CDR2 FQGNSA. Trimming took off 0 bases at V and 0 bases at J, with 17 bases between the two ends. Worth noting for this clonotype: Its antigen is not identified.

Study-wide results and limits: Expanded TCRs created a significantly greater count of big CDR3 similarity clusters than controls did.

This TCR was recovered from a woman under 30 with alopecia areata. Some clones in this sample may be carry-over from other donors' samples. The chain recombines TRBV7-2 with TRBJ1-1, with a tentative D call TRBD1 (6 bases). Material: whole blood, obtained in connection with sensitization to the hapten diphenylcyclopropenone (DPC). The CDR3 is CASSLALDSLLMNTEAFF. The CDR3 nucleotides read TGTGCCAGCAGCTTAGCGCTGGACAGTCTACTCATGAACACTGAAGCTTTCTTT.